The entry that follows covers one T cell receptor beta chain sequence. Its matching antigen is unknown. A 10-day culture period preceded the isolation of CD4+ T cells. Every participant took two doses of the BNT162b2 or mRNA-1273 vaccine. This specimen belongs to a study of vaccination effects on CD4 cells after COVID-19. Repertoires were generated with immunoSEQ multiplex PCR, while TCRdb's copy carries only in-frame clones and drops some. The sample has about 57,000 clones, less than 80% seen once. The CDR3 sequence is 11 residues long. Trimming left V 5 bases short and J 6 bases short, with 4 bases between.

Sequences were derived from CD4+ T cells from PBMCs cultured without peptide, sampled after COVID-19 vaccination. The sequence was collected from a human donor who received a COVID-19 vaccine. This chain links TRBV12-3 or TRBV12-4 with TRBJ2-2, with D unclear. The CDR3 here is CASSKSGELFF. The CDR3 DNA sequence: TGTGCCAGCAGTAAGTCCGGGGAGCTGTTTTTT.